This TCR beta chain emerged from a study of blood T cells in healthy people across ages. The study, taken as a whole, reports: With donor CMV status unknown, expanded clonotype changes were possibly confounded.

The V end was cut by 4 bases, the J end by 4 bases, with 17 bases between. This CDR3 spans 15 amino acids. The germline CDR1 and CDR2 sequences are SGHRS and YFSETQ. As concerns this clonotype: Its specificity is unknown.

For the second PCR, which ran for 7 to 11 cycles, a sample-barcoded 5' primer and a J-beta primer mix were used. The template-switch adaptor was a 5' adaptor with 12 random nucleotides. It tagged each cDNA molecule. TCRdb redid the calling of the 5' RACE reads with MiXCR, one entry per CDR3 protein. The sample records about 1.1 million distinct CDR3 sequences, 30% to 40% being singletons. Each sample used at least 7 million PBMCs. Extracted total RNA amounted to at least 5.5 micrograms for each sample. V usage is TRBV5-1 and J usage is TRBJ1-1; tentative D call: TRBD1 (6 bases). Sequenced: blood. The TCR sequence derives from a young man in good health. In nucleotides, the CDR3 is TGCGCCAGCAGCCGTTTGACAGGTGGGGGCACTGAAGCTTTCTTT. Its protein is CASSRLTGGGTEAFF.